This TCR beta chain emerged from a study of blood T cell repertoires in COVID-19. CDR3 size: 15 residues. Trimming removed 6 bases at V and 8 bases at J, with 20 bases between. CDR1 and CDR2 from the germline V gene are LGHDT and YNNKEL (reference sequence). Authors' data handling: Amplification from reference gene primers served as the basis for estimated nucleated cell counts. Clones were sequenced by immunoSEQ multiplex PCR, and TCRdb holds only the in-frame ones, with some missing. V, J and clone size were drawn from that table, and D and trimming were deduced from the DNA. The sample lists 200,000 to 250,000 clones; roughly 84% were seen once. Resolution of symptoms, clearance, or two negative PCRs was present in recovered Cohort 3 donors.

The clonotype comes from a woman aged 40 to 55 who had recovered from COVID-19. The sample taken for sequencing was PBMCs or T cells enriched from blood (not recorded which). The chain recombines TRBV3-1 (or the pseudogene TRBV3-2) with TRBJ2-1, with D maybe TRBD2 (5 bases). The CDR3 loop is CASRPGGLESDEQFF. The CDR3 DNA is TGTGCCAGCAGGCCCGGAGGCCTTGAAAGCGATGAGCAGTTCTTC.